What follows is one T cell receptor (beta chain) and its context. Alongside a J-beta primer mix, a sample-barcoded 5' primer served in a second PCR lasting roughly 6 to 12 cycles. TCRdb re-analysed the 5' RACE reads in MiXCR, keeping a single row per CDR3 protein. The profile shows about 1,400,000 distinct CDR3 sequences, around 59% of them singletons. The data derive from a study of blood T cells in healthy people across ages. The TCR was taken from a man younger than 35 in good health. Sequenced input: blood.

The CDR3 here is CASSGGLDNEQFF. Here the CDR3 DNA reads TGTGCCAGCAGCGGCGGACTAGACAATGAGCAGTTCTTC. The gene calls are TRBV7-2 and TRBJ2-1; TRBD2 aligns across 7 bases. V lost 5 bases and J lost 5; bases outside the gene matches: 3. CDR1 and CDR2 (germline): SGHTA, FQGNSA. The CDR3 loop spans 13 amino acids.